The source of this T cell receptor (beta chain) is a study of Ad26.COV2.S vaccination and SARS-CoV-2 variants. Overall study: Enrollment placed the donor in the COV1001 Ad26.COV2.S trial arm. The authors gave Ad26.COV2.S intramuscularly, either once or twice 56 days apart.

Data came from immunoSEQ multiplex PCR; TCRdb stores just in-frame clones and leaves some out. The data contain about 350,000 clones, less than 90% of them singletons. As to this clone: The antigen is undetermined.

The treatment denotes: over 15 received Ad26.COV2.S at low or high dose, single or two shots; about 5 received placebo; per-sample allocation not given. It was on day 63 after the first vaccine or placebo injection that samples were taken. Whole-study results and caveats: Total T cell responses may have been underestimated by the TCR breadth and depth analyses.

After removal of 0 bases from V and 8 bases from J, the junction contained 5 bases not matched to a gene. There are 15 residues in the CDR3. CDR1 SGHKS and CDR2 YYEKEE come from the germline V gene (reference sequence). The V and J genes are TRBV5-5 and TRBJ2-1; 10 bases match TRBD1. The sequence derives from a person aged 18 to 65 who received the Ad26.COV2.S COVID-19 vaccine or a placebo. Sequencing used peripheral blood, obtained in a trial of Ad26.COV2.S vaccine versus placebo. The CDR3 loop reads CASSLGQGAFDEQFF. CDR3 sequence (DNA): TGTGCCAGCAGCTTGGGACAGGGGGCCTTCGATGAGCAGTTCTTC.